Below are 17 T cell receptor beta chains sequenced from a single sample in a study of post-analysis software for immune sequencing data. For these TCRs, the target antigens are not known. cDNA libraries for TCR beta contained unique molecular identifiers. From the PCR reads, TCRdb called clonotypes with MiXCR, one entry per CDR3 protein. The sample shows some 450,000 distinct CDR3 sequences, 45% of them seen only once. Regarding the study as a whole: Higher frequency in patients than in controls was seen for roughly five TRBV segments, with TRBV5-6, TRBV5-1 and TRBV20-1 among them.

The sample taken for sequencing was blood. The source of these receptors is a girl under 18 with multiple sclerosis.

This clonotype was seen a few times. V and J are TRBV29-1 and TRBJ2-7, with D perhaps given as TRBD1 or TRBD2 (5 bases each). This CDR3 contains 13 residues. CDR1 and CDR2 from the germline V gene are SQVTM and ANQGSEA. The V and J ends lost 6 bases and 1 base respectively, with 13 bases between them. The DNA of the CDR3 is TGCAGCGTGGCCGGGACGGATTCCTACGAGCAGTACTTC. Its translation: CSVAGTDSYEQYF.

The J gene is TRBJ2-5, the V gene TRBV24-1; a possible D gene is TRBD1 (6 bases). The CDR3 is 16 amino acids. The germline gives CDR1 KGHDR, CDR2 SFDVKD. V was shortened by 4 bases and J by 0 bases, with 14 bases between the two germline ends. The CDR3 here is CATSETGTTYQETQYF. The CDR3 DNA reads TGTGCCACCAGTGAAACAGGGACGACGTACCAAGAGACCCAGTACTTC.

The chain recombines TRBV7-3 with TRBJ2-3; D gene uncertain. Looked up from germline, CDR1 is SGHTA and CDR2 is FQGTGA. V dropped 5 bases and J dropped 2 bases, with 11 bases sitting between them. The CDR3 extends over 14 amino acids. Written as DNA, the CDR3 is TGTGCCAGCAGCGAGCGTTACTTCACAGATACGCAGTATTTT. As protein: CASSERYFTDTQYF.

This clonotype was seen a few times. CDR3 DNA: TGTGCCAGCACCTCGGACAGGGGGGAGGTCGATGAGCAGTTCTTC. This gives the protein CASTSDRGEVDEQFF. This chain joins TRBV5-5 and TRBJ2-1; TRBD1 matches 10 bases. The germline gives CDR1 SGHKS, CDR2 YYEKEE (reference sequence). Trimming at V came to 6 bases and at J to 8 bases, leaving 11 bases not matched to a gene. The CDR3 totals 15 residues.

V usage is TRBV7-9 and J usage is TRBJ1-5; 10 nucleotides match TRBD1. Germline CDR1 SEHNR, CDR2 FQNEAQ (reference sequence). J gave up 2 bases and V 5 bases, and 3 bases lay outside the gene matches. This CDR3 has 15 residues. In DNA, the CDR3 is TGTGCCAGCAGCCCTGGACAGGGGGGCAATCAGCCCCAGCATTTT. Its protein product is CASSPGQGGNQPQHF. Based on the CDR3 plus reference TRBV7-9 and TRBJ1-5, the full variable domain is DTGVSQNPRHKITKRGQNVTFRCDPISEHNRLYWYRQTLGQGPEFLTYFQNEAQLEKSRLLSDRFSAERPKGSFSTLEIQRTEQGDSAMYLCASSPGQGGNQPQHFGDGTRLSIL.

In the case of this clonotype: One junction end does not reproduce the germline sequence, and a read error may be involved. The rearrangement joins TRBV7-7 to TRBJ2-7; 7 nucleotides line up with TRBD1. Per germline, CDR1 SSHAT and CDR2 FNYEAQ (reference sequence). The CDR3 is made up of 15 amino acids. The chain's CDR3 is CASSLEPSGGYEQYF. The CDR3 bases are TGTGCTAGCAGCTTAGAACCTTCAGGGGGCTACGAGCAGTACTTC.

On this clonotype itself: The junction departs from germline at one end; a sequencing error may be responsible. The chain couples TRBV20-1 to TRBJ2-3; D not resolved. CDR1 is DFQATT, CDR2 SNEGSKA, per germline (reference sequence). This CDR3 has 17 amino acids. The CDR3 DNA is TGCAGTGCTAGAGTCTATGGACGCTTTGTAAACACAGTTACGCAGTATTTT. Protein product: CSARVYGRFVNTVTQYF.

This clonotype showed up just a few times. The chain joins TRBV4-2 to TRBJ2-5; unclear D gene. Germline CDR1 and CDR2: LGHNA and YNFKEQ. This CDR3 is 14 amino acids long. V was clipped by 0 bases and J by 1 base, with 6 bases between them. CDR3 DNA sequence: TGTGCCAGCAGCCAAGATAAGATCCAAGAGACCCAGTACTTC. Encoded protein: CASSQDKIQETQYF.

The rearrangement links TRBV27 to TRBJ1-1; TRBD1 is a possible D gene (5 bases). This CDR3 is built from 16 residues. V shed 6 bases and J shed 0 bases, with 17 bases lying between them. Germline CDR1 and CDR2: MNHEY and SMNVEV (reference sequence). DNA for the CDR3: TGTGCCAGCAGCCAAGCATGGGGCCGCCTGAACACTGAAGCTTTCTTT. It codes for CASSQAWGRLNTEAFF.

The V gene is TRBV12-3 or TRBV12-4, the J gene TRBJ1-1, with TRBD1 as a possible D gene (6 bases). V shed 3 bases and J shed 0 bases, with 11 bases lying between them. The CDR3 contains 15 residues. CDR3 sequence: CASSLAGQLNTEAFF. Written as DNA, the CDR3 is TGTGCCAGCAGTTTGGCCGGACAGCTGAACACTGAAGCTTTCTTT.

This clonotype was detected only a few times. The V gene is TRBV9, the J gene TRBJ2-5; D perhaps matches TRBD1 (6 bases). Germline CDR1 reads SGDLS; CDR2 reads YYNGEE. V lost 0 bases to trimming and J lost 0 bases, with 9 bases between them. The CDR3 runs to 15 residues. This chain's CDR3 is CASSVGWTDQETQYF. CDR3 coding DNA: TGTGCCAGCAGCGTAGGGTGGACAGACCAAGAGACCCAGTACTTC.

The J gene is TRBJ1-1, the V gene TRBV7-9; tentative D call: TRBD1 (5 bases). The CDR3 totals 14 residues. The V and J ends lost 5 bases and 4 bases respectively, with 14 bases between them. Looked up from germline, CDR1 is SEHNR and CDR2 is FQNEAQ (reference sequence). The CDR3 region has the DNA TGTGCCAGCAGCACTAGGGCCGGGGGCACTGAAGCTTTCTTT. This translates into CASSTRAGGTEAFF.

V is TRBV9 and J is TRBJ1-2, with D unclear. The CDR3 length is 16 residues. Trimming pared 3 bases from V and 3 bases from J, leaving 18 bases between. From germline, CDR1 is SGDLS and CDR2 YYNGEE. CDR3 in amino acids: CASSGVVFPTDYGYTF. In DNA, the CDR3 is TGTGCCAGCAGCGGGGTAGTGTTCCCCACAGACTATGGCTACACCTTC.

V gene TRBV29-1 combines with J gene TRBJ1-1; TRBD1 might be the D (6 bases). Germline V CDR1 and CDR2: SQVTM, ANQGSEA. This CDR3 spans 14 amino acids. Trimming took 6 bases from V and 1 from J, leaving 15 bases between them. The CDR3 sequence: CSVVRQGSNTEAFF. Here the CDR3 DNA reads TGCAGCGTAGTAAGGCAGGGGTCGAACACTGAAGCTTTCTTT. Variable domain in full (rest from reference TRBV29-1 and TRBJ1-1): SAVISQKPSRDICQRGTSLTIQCQVDSQVTMMFWYRQQPGQSLTLIATANQGSEATYESGFVIDKFPISRPNLTFSTLTVSNMSPEDSSIYLCSVVRQGSNTEAFFGQGTRLTVV.

The rearrangement joins TRBV10-3 to TRBJ2-6; 9 nucleotides match TRBD2. The germline V gene has CDR1 ENHRY and CDR2 SYGVKD. The J segment lost 0 bases and the V segment lost 2 bases, leaving 2 bases of the junction unmatched. This CDR3 comprises 17 residues. CDR3 in DNA: TGTGCCATCAGTGAGCTACTAGCGGGCTCTGGGGCCAACGTCCTGACTTTC. Translated: CAISELLAGSGANVLTF.

The table lists this clonotype with a few counts. The rearrangement uses TRBV10-3 and TRBJ1-5; D is uncertain. The V and J ends lost 0 bases and 6 bases respectively, with 9 bases between them. This CDR3 is 14 amino acids long. CDR1 and CDR2 (germline): ENHRY, SYGVKD. The CDR3 DNA sequence: TGTGCCATCAGTGAGTCGCTGGATACTCAGCCCCAGCATTTT. Translating it yields CAISESLDTQPQHF.

This clonotype has a handful of counts. The chain has TRBV20-1 and TRBJ2-1, with 8 bases that match TRBD1. The CDR3 is made up of 16 amino acids. Germline CDR1 is DFQATT and CDR2 is SNEGSKA (reference sequence). V trimming: 0 bases; J trimming: 6 bases; junction bases outside the gene matches: 10. CDR3 loop: CSARDPGGPLPNEQFF. CDR3 sequence (DNA): TGCAGTGCTAGAGACCCAGGGGGCCCCCTGCCCAATGAGCAGTTCTTC.